In this sample, the clone carrying this T cell receptor (beta chain) turned up many times. What it recognizes is unknown. Via MiXCR, TCRdb re-called the reads, giving one row per CDR3 protein. The sample includes under 200,000 distinct CDR3 sequences, 9.5% seen only once; the top ten take about 4.6%. These data originate in a study of T cell repertoires in cytomegalovirus infection. The wider study: Public TCR beta signature analysis indicated the presence of both CMV infection and matching HLA type.

Overall study results and limits: Within the response measured ex vivo, HLA-C-restricted CMV-specific TCR beta clonotypes were dominant. Carriers of CMV plus the relevant HLA were identified by cumulative public TCR beta family frequency.

The source material was PBMCs. The sequence was obtained from a human donor in good health (CMV status not recorded). Some clones in this sample may be carry-over from other donors' samples.

For the CDR3, the DNA is TGTGCCAGCAGAACGACTAGCGGGAGATTGGAGACCCAGTACTTC. Protein: CASRTTSGRLETQYF. This chain joins TRBV6-1 and TRBJ2-5, with 12 bases aligning to TRBD2. The ends lost 6 bases at V and 5 bases at J; junction bases unmatched: 7. The CDR3 length is 15 residues. The germline V gene has CDR1 MNHNS and CDR2 SASEGT.